One sample yielded the 2 T cell receptor beta chains listed below, sequenced in a study of cytomegalovirus exposure and HLA in healthy donors. PCR involved 60 Vbeta and 13 Jbeta primers. This table comes from immunoSEQ multiplex PCR, and its TCRdb copy is limited to in-frame clones, with some not included. The repertoire holds 190,000 or so clones, with 82% as singletons. The sample consisted of PBMCs. The receptors stem from a boy aged 2 to 9 in good health and CMV-seronegative.

About this clone itself: Other DNA sequences in this sample translate to the same CDR3. The rearrangement joins TRBV2 to TRBJ1-2; TRBD1 might be the D (6 bases). V was trimmed by 1 base and J by 5 bases, leaving 14 bases between them. The CDR3 extends over 15 amino acids. In germline, CDR1 is SNHLY, CDR2 FYNNEI. CDR3 residues: CASSEGRGGGYGYTF. CDR3 bases: TGTGCCAGCAGTGAAGGAAGGGGGGGAGGGTATGGCTACACCTTC.

This chain uses TRBV27 with TRBJ2-5; 7 positions agree with TRBD2. J was trimmed by 5 bases and V by 3 bases; bases with no gene match: 27. CDR3 length: 21 residues. The germline CDR1 and CDR2 sequences are MNHEY and SMNVEV (reference sequence). The CDR3 bases are TGTGCCAGCAGTTTCACACCCCCCCCGGGGGGTCCCTCTTCTTCGCGGGAGACCCAGTACTTC. Translating it yields CASSFTPPPGGPSSSRETQYF.